This T cell receptor (beta chain) was sequenced for a study of T cells in Graves' hyperthyroidism and ophthalmopathy. The investigators amplified TCR beta CDR3 regions from RNA transcripts. When the TCR CDR3 underwent first-round RT-PCR, the HTBI primer set was used. Via MiXCR, TCRdb re-called the multiplex PCR reads, giving one row per CDR3 protein. The sample has around 540,000 distinct CDR3 sequences, 40% to 55% seen once. In regard to this clonotype: What it binds is unknown.

Points from the study as a whole: Among thyroid clonotypes expanded above 0.001, most also appeared in blood.

The origin of this receptor is a woman aged 18-29 years with Graves' hyperthyroidism. Material for sequencing was peripheral blood or thyroid tissue (not recorded which).

The chain's CDR3 is CATSGLGSSGANVLTF. The CDR3 bases are TGTGCCACCAGCGGACTGGGAAGCTCTGGGGCCAACGTCCTGACTTTC. V and J are TRBV15 and TRBJ2-6, with a possible D match to TRBD2 (5 bases). Trimming stripped 5 bases from V and 0 bases from J, with 11 bases between. CDR3 length: 16 amino acids. The germline V gene has CDR1 LNHNV and CDR2 YYDKDF (reference sequence).